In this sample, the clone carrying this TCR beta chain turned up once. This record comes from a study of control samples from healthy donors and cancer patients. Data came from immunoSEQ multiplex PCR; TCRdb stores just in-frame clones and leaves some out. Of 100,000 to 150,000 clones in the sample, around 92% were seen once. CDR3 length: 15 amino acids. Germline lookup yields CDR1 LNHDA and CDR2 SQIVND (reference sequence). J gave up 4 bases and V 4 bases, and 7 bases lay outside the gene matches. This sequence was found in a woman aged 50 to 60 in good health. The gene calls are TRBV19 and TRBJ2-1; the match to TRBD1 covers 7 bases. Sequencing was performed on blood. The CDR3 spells CASSTTGVGYNEQFF. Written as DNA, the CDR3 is TGTGCCAGTAGTACCACAGGGGTGGGATACAATGAGCAGTTCTTC. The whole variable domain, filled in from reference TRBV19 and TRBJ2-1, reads DGGITQSPKYLFRKEGQNVTLSCEQNLNHDAMYWYRQDPGQGLRLIYYSQIVNDFQKGDIAEGYSVSREKKESFPLTVTSAQKNPTAFYLCASSTTGVGYNEQFFGPGTRLTVL.